This T cell receptor (beta chain) was profiled in a study of CD8+CD57+ T cells in acquired aplastic anemia. Study-level background: Sorted CD4+ and CD8+ cells yielded DNA averaging approximately 3 ug.

General study points: Patients did not significantly differ from controls in CD8+ Simpson's diversity.

Sequencing involved patients with CD8+CD57+ cell expansion previously shown by flow cytometry. Genomic DNA provided the template from which TCR beta VDJ and CDR3 profiles were obtained. Each CDR3 protein is one row after TCRdb ran MiXCR on the reads. The sample shows 90,000 to 150,000 distinct CDR3 sequences, under 65% of them seen only once. The table lists this clonotype with many counts. No antigen is known for it. Sample: sorted CD4+, CD8+, or CD8+CD57+ T cells (not recorded which) from PBMCs. The origin of this receptor is a human donor with aplastic anemia.

The DNA for the CDR3 is TGTGCCAGCAGCCCGGAGGACAGGGTTACAGATACGCAGTATTTT. This encodes CASSPEDRVTDTQYF. The chain uses TRBV11-1 and TRBJ2-3; 8 bases match TRBD1. Germline CDR1 reads SGHAT; CDR2 reads FQDESV (reference sequence). This CDR3 comprises 15 residues. Trimming at V came to 5 bases and at J to 3 bases, leaving 7 bases not matched to a gene.